The next 17 T cell receptor beta chains were all read from a single sample in a study of cytomegalovirus exposure and HLA in healthy donors. The PCR had 60 Vbeta and 13 Jbeta primers. This table comes from immunoSEQ multiplex PCR, and its TCRdb copy is limited to in-frame clones, with some not included. The repertoire holds around 230,000 clones, with roughly 85% as singletons. Specimen: PBMCs. These receptors came from a girl aged 2 to 9 in good health and CMV-seronegative.

CDR3 loop: CATTGQGAKFSYGYTF. CDR3 DNA sequence: TGCGCCACTACGGGACAGGGGGCGAAGTTTAGCTATGGCTACACCTTC. The chain has TRBV10-2 and TRBJ1-2, with 12 bases lining up with TRBD1. CDR3 length equals 16 residues. Looked up from germline, CDR1 is WSHSY and CDR2 is SAAADI. After removal of 10 bases from V and 4 bases from J, the junction contained 13 bases not matched to a gene.

This chain connects TRBV6-5 to TRBJ1-1; weak D call: TRBD1 (5 bases). V was pared by 5 bases and J by 2 bases, with 15 bases between. The germline CDR1 and CDR2 sequences are MNHEY and SVGAGI. The CDR3 covers 15 residues. CDR3 nucleotide sequence: TGTGCCAGCAGTCCCCTGAGGCAGGGAAACACTGAAGCTTTCTTT. This sequence encodes CASSPLRQGNTEAFF.

The V call is TRBV9, the J call TRBJ1-2, with 8 positions matching TRBD1. V gave up 4 bases and J gave up 4 bases; unmatched junction bases: 3. Germline V gene lookup returns CDR1 SGDLS and CDR2 YYNGEE. This CDR3 has 13 residues. CDR3 amino acids: CASSLDRGYGYTF. DNA of the CDR3: TGTGCCAGCAGCCTAGACAGGGGCTATGGCTACACCTTC.

This clone was counted a few times. V gene TRBV4-2 combines with J gene TRBJ2-3; the D gene is possibly TRBD1 (6 bases). From germline, CDR1 is LGHNA and CDR2 YNFKEQ. The V and J ends lost 3 bases and 1 base respectively, with 11 bases between them. The length of the CDR3 is 15 residues. The CDR3 region is CASSHRQDRTDTQYF. CDR3 sequence (DNA): TGTGCCAGCAGCCACAGACAGGACCGCACAGATACGCAGTATTTT.

V and J are TRBV7-9 and TRBJ1-2; weak D call: TRBD1 (5 bases). Per the germline V gene, CDR1 is SEHNR and CDR2 is FQNEAQ (reference sequence). Trimming cost V 3 bases and J 8 bases, with 10 bases left between them. The CDR3 length is 12 residues. The CDR3 region has the DNA TGTGCCAGCAGCTTGGGGCAGATCGGCTACACCTTC. It yields the protein CASSLGQIGYTF.

CDR3 sequence: CASSLGPGSYNEQFF. Here the CDR3 DNA reads TGTGCCAGCAGCTTAGGCCCAGGGTCTTACAATGAGCAGTTCTTC. The V call is TRBV11-2, the J call TRBJ2-1; a possible D gene is TRBD1 (5 bases). CDR1 SGHAT and CDR2 FQNNGV come from the germline V gene. This CDR3 is built from 15 residues. V was trimmed by 1 base and J by 4 bases, leaving 11 bases between them.

CDR3 coding DNA: TGTGCCTGGACTCGACTAGCGGCCAACCAAGAGACCCAGTACTTC. Translating it yields CAWTRLAANQETQYF. The chain combines TRBV30 with TRBJ2-5, with TRBD2 matching over 9 bases. Germline CDR1 is GTSNPN and CDR2 is SVGIG (reference sequence). CDR3 length equals 15 residues. V shed 4 bases and J 0 bases; nucleotides not matched to a gene: 6.

In this sample, this clone turned up once. This chain uses TRBV30 with TRBJ1-3; D perhaps matches TRBD1 (6 bases). The germline V and J ends were trimmed by 2 bases and 6 bases, with 11 bases remaining between them. CDR1 and CDR2 (germline): GTSNPN, SVGIG (reference sequence). The CDR3 length is 13 residues. CDR3 in DNA: TGTGCCTGGAGTATACAGGGCGTAAACACCATATATTTT. Protein product: CAWSIQGVNTIYF.

The chain employs TRBV7-9 and TRBJ2-2; weak D call: TRBD2 (5 bases). The CDR3 has 13 amino acids. Germline loops: CDR1 SEHNR, CDR2 FQNEAQ (reference sequence). V shed 4 bases and J shed 6 bases, with 9 bases lying between them. CDR3 DNA: TGTGCCAGCAGCTCCGGAGGTGCCGGGGAGCTGTTTTTT. Translating it yields CASSSGGAGELFF. Filled out from reference TRBV7-9 and TRBJ2-2, the complete variable domain reads DTGVSQNPRHKITKRGQNVTFRCDPISEHNRLYWYRQTLGQGPEFLTYFQNEAQLEKSRLLSDRFSAERPKGSFSTLEIQRTEQGDSAMYLCASSSGGAGELFFGEGSRLTVL.

The chain is built from TRBV10-1 and TRBJ1-1; 8 nucleotides line up with TRBD1. Germline V gene data show CDR1 as WNHNN and CDR2 as SYGVQD (reference sequence). V lost 7 bases to trimming and J lost 1 base; unmatched junction nucleotides: 8. The CDR3 consists of 15 residues. Here the CDR3 DNA reads TGCGCCAGCACCTCCAGGACAGGGAGGAACACTGAAGCTTTCTTT. Protein product: CASTSRTGRNTEAFF.

The rearrangement links TRBV28 to TRBJ1-2; TRBD1 is a possible D gene (5 bases). CDR1 and CDR2 (germline): MDHEN, SYDVKM. Trimming took off 7 bases at V and 3 bases at J, with 12 bases between the two ends. This CDR3 has 13 residues. The CDR3 bases are TGTGCCAGCAACTCGCTAGGGGACTATGGCTACACCTTC. Residues: CASNSLGDYGYTF.

With regard to this clone: At the DNA level, this CDR3 is encoded by other sequences in the same sample as well. CDR3: CASRAPNQPQHF. CDR3 bases: TGTGCCAGCAGGGCTCCCAATCAGCCCCAGCATTTT. The chain carries TRBV6-1 and TRBJ1-5, with no clear D. The CDR3 has 12 amino acids. The germline V gene has CDR1 MNHNS and CDR2 SASEGT. V was shortened by 6 bases and J by 3 bases, with 6 bases between the two germline ends.

The chain uses TRBV29-1 and TRBJ1-5; no firm D call. CDR1 and CDR2 (germline): SQVTM, ANQGSEA. The CDR3 length is 12 residues. V was cut by 4 bases and J by 5 bases, with 9 bases left in between. The CDR3 region has the DNA TGCAGCGTTGTGTTGCCAGATCAGCCCCAGCATTTT. Translation gives CSVVLPDQPQHF.

This rearrangement joins TRBV14 to TRBJ2-7; weak D call: TRBD2 (5 bases). This CDR3 has 15 amino acids. Germline CDR1 and CDR2: SGHDN and FVKESK. The V end lost 4 bases, the J end lost 2 bases, and 15 bases lay between the germline ends. CDR3 nucleotide sequence: TGTGCCAGCAGCCGAGGACCGGGGTTGCCCTACGAGCAGTACTTC. Translation: CASSRGPGLPYEQYF.

The rearrangement uses TRBV18 and TRBJ2-7; 7 positions agree with TRBD1. Germline V gene data show CDR1 as KGHSH and CDR2 as LQKENI. The CDR3 totals 15 residues. V was pared by 0 bases and J by 6 bases, with 8 bases of the junction left unmatched. In DNA, the CDR3 is TGTGCCAGCTCACCACCAGGGGGCTGGGAGCGCGAGCAGTACTTC. Translating gives CASSPPGGWEREQYF.

The rearrangement uses TRBV30 and TRBJ1-1; the D gene is possibly TRBD1 (6 bases). V was pared by 4 bases and J by 6 bases, with 15 bases between. Germline loops: CDR1 GTSNPN, CDR2 SVGIG (reference sequence). This CDR3 region has 13 residues. The CDR3 bases are TGTGCCTGGACTCAGGGGAGAAGAGCTGAAGCTTTCTTT. Translation gives CAWTQGRRAEAFF.

The chain links TRBV18 to TRBJ2-1, with 11 bases fitting TRBD2. Germline V CDR1 and CDR2: KGHSH, LQKENI. The CDR3 spans 17 residues. J gave up 7 bases and V 3 bases, and 11 bases lay outside the gene matches. The CDR3 protein is CASSPLGLAAMGNEQFF. In DNA, the CDR3 is TGTGCCAGCTCACCCTTGGGACTAGCGGCGATGGGGAATGAGCAGTTCTTC.